This T cell receptor (beta chain) was captured by sequencing in a study of control samples from healthy donors and cancer patients. TCRdb keeps only in-frame clones here, not all; method: immunoSEQ multiplex PCR. The data contain fewer than 150,000 clones, roughly nine tenths of them singletons. Trimming removed 4 bases from V and 7 bases from J; junction bases left unmatched: 7. Looked up from germline, CDR1 is SGHKS and CDR2 is YYEKEE (reference sequence). This CDR3 has 14 amino acids. The sequence was obtained from a young woman in good health. The chain has TRBV5-5 and TRBJ2-1; TRBD1 aligns across 8 bases. Sequenced material: blood. The CDR3: CASSRPGGGNEQFF. As DNA, the CDR3 is TGTGCCAGCAGCAGGCCAGGGGGCGGGAATGAGCAGTTCTTC.